The rows below give T cell receptor beta chains drawn from one sample of a study of blood T cell repertoires in COVID-19. TCRdb's table, derived via immunoSEQ multiplex PCR, lists solely in-frame clones and lacks some. The profile shows 20,000 to 30,000 clones, about 90% of them singletons. Sequenced input: peripheral blood. All receptors derive from a man in his sixties or seventies with acute or convalescent COVID-19. The CDR3 runs from the conserved cysteine through the conserved F or W. Clone size is stated in some rows and not others, as once, few, many or a class when expanded.

size: -
V: TRBV6-6
CDR3: CASSYGTGRSNEKLFF

size: -
V: TRBV5-1
CDR3: CASSYGQGNQETQYF

size: -
V: TRBV7-3
CDR3: CASSLDRGETQYF

size: -
V: TRBV7-6
CDR3: CASSLGLATGELFF

size: -
V: TRBV10-3
CDR3: CASGTSEYEQYF

size: -
V: TRBV4-3
CDR3: CASSQDPGTGDGKLFF

size: -
V: TRBV5-6
CDR3: CASSLGRQETQYF

size: -
V: TRBV6-5
CDR3: CASILSPGQPQHF

size: -
V: TRBV5-1
CDR3: CASSPDSLNYEQYF

size: -
V: TRBV29-1
CDR3: CSVVRTSTGELFF

size: once
V: TRBV25-1
CDR3: CASSEPVSGGYTF

size: -
V: TRBV15
CDR3: CATSGRTSPFNEQFF

size: -
V: TRBV6-2/TRBV6-3
CDR3: CASSPGLAASTDTQYF

size: -
V: TRBV7-9
CDR3: CASSEENIYSIQGSYGYTF

size: -
V: TRBV15
CDR3: CATSKDTRGDTQYF

size: -
V: TRBV7-2
CDR3: CASTEGASGRAETQYF

size: -
V: TRBV5-6
CDR3: CASSFFSEYSNQPQHF

size: once
V: TRBV12-3/TRBV12-4
CDR3: CASSLGTSRGYTF

size: -
V: TRBV7-2
CDR3: CASSLVRGGNGYTF

size: -
V: TRBV28
CDR3: CASSTGGPQNEQYF